The sequence of this TCR beta chain was determined in a study of T cell responses to AZD1222 COVID-19 vaccine. Study outcomes and limitations: Per reports, nearly half of all spike-specific TCRs target regions that are unmutated in variants. Spike-specific TCR depth and breadth grew after two AZD1222 doses. It should be noted that donors were predominantly white British and more often female, and clonal diversity was possibly underestimated.

CDR1 is SEHNR, CDR2 FQNEAQ, per germline (reference sequence). The V and J ends lost 2 bases and 5 bases, in that order; junction bases with no gene match: 6. The CDR3 is made up of 15 amino acids. A word on this clone: What it binds is unknown.

Profiled with immunoSEQ multiplex PCR; TCRdb holds only in-frame clones, not every one. The sample contains around 150,000 clones, about 91% of which appear only once. The TCR comes from an adult in good health. V gene TRBV7-9 combines with J gene TRBJ2-7, with TRBD1 identical over 10 bases. Material: peripheral blood, obtained on day 0 of MenACWY control vaccination. CDR3 region: CASSLRAGTGDEQYF. CDR3 sequence (DNA): TGTGCCAGCAGCTTACGGGCGGGGACAGGGGACGAGCAGTACTTC.